The rows below give T cell receptor beta chains drawn from one sample of a study of blood T cell repertoires in COVID-19. Repertoires were generated with immunoSEQ multiplex PCR, while TCRdb's copy carries only in-frame clones and drops some. The table has hundreds of thousands of clones, around 84% seen once. Sequencing was carried out using peripheral blood. These receptor sequences come from a man in his 70s with acute or convalescent COVID-19. The CDR3 runs from the conserved cysteine through the conserved F or W. Fields, in order: clone size, V gene, J gene, D gene, CDR3 protein, CDR3 DNA. The D gene is left open where the match is weak. Clone size is given for some rows only: seen once, a few or many times, or a class if the clone is expanded.

once	TRBV6-2/TRBV6-3	TRBJ2-1	TRBD1	CASSYLQGVDEQFF	TGTGCCAGCAGTTATTTACAGGGGGTCGATGAGCAGTTCTTC
.	TRBV7-6	TRBJ1-2	.	CASSLGQERYTF	TGTGCCAGCAGCTTAGGGCAGGAACGCTACACCTTC
.	TRBV27	TRBJ2-5	.	CASRRGIEETQYF	TGTGCCAGCAGAAGGGGTATAGAAGAGACCCAGTACTTC
.	TRBV6-5	TRBJ2-1	TRBD1	CASSQTGGYNEQFF	TGTGCCAGCAGCCAGACAGGGGGCTACAATGAGCAGTTCTTC
.	TRBV28	TRBJ2-3	TRBD1	CASSSSRTGGVLRASTDTQYF	TGTGCCAGCAGTTCGAGCCGGACAGGGGGCGTATTACGGGCATCAACAGATACGCAGTATTTT
.	TRBV7-2	TRBJ1-2	.	CASSGMDSYGYTF	TGTGCCAGCAGCGGTATGGACTCCTATGGCTACACCTTC
.	TRBV7-2	TRBJ2-1	TRBD2	CASTPPGTSDNNEQFF	TGTGCCAGCACCCCCCCGGGGACTAGCGACAACAATGAGCAGTTCTTC
.	TRBV4-3	TRBJ2-7	.	CASSQDGVQGFHEQYF	TGCGCCAGCAGCCAAGATGGGGTACAGGGATTCCACGAGCAGTACTTC
.	TRBV19	TRBJ2-3	TRBD2	CASRRTPGTSGIGADTQYF	TGTGCCAGTAGAAGAACCCCCGGGACTAGCGGGATAGGGGCAGATACGCAGTATTTT
.	TRBV5-5	TRBJ2-1	TRBD2	CASSLGGGAYNEQFF	TGTGCCAGCAGCTTAGGCGGGGGGGCTTACAATGAGCAGTTCTTC
.	TRBV5-1	TRBJ2-3	TRBD2	CASSLEGGGPPDTQYF	TGCGCCAGCAGCTTGGAGGGCGGGGGGCCCCCAGATACGCAGTATTTT
.	TRBV28	TRBJ2-7	TRBD1	CASSSGTGAYEQYF	TGTGCCAGCAGCTCCGGGACAGGCGCCTACGAGCAGTACTTC
.	TRBV18	TRBJ1-4	.	CASSHETPGEGEKLFF	TGTGCCAGCTCCCACGAGACCCCAGGGGAGGGAGAAAAACTGTTTTTT
.	TRBV7-2	TRBJ2-2	.	CASIPSGGRTNTGELFF	TGTGCCAGCATCCCATCAGGGGGGCGGACGAACACCGGGGAGCTGTTTTTT
.	TRBV7-9	TRBJ1-2	TRBD1	CASSHDGQGDYGYTF	TGTGCCAGCAGTCACGACGGACAGGGTGACTATGGCTACACCTTC
.	TRBV18	TRBJ2-5	.	CASSVQETQYF	TGTGCCAGCTCAGTACAAGAGACCCAGTACTTC
.	TRBV7-9	TRBJ2-3	.	CASCPAASDTQYF	TGTGCCAGCTGCCCCGCAGCGTCAGATACGCAGTATTTT